The rows below give T cell receptor beta chains drawn from one sample of a study of response to subunit inactivated influenza vaccine. TCRdb redid the calling of the RT-PCR reads with MiXCR, one entry per CDR3 protein. This sample has about 240,000 distinct CDR3 sequences; less than 15% occur once, and the top ten carry roughly 7.7%. Sequencing was performed on non-naive T cells sorted from PBMCs, taken roughly 2 weeks before vaccination. Receptors originate from a man aged 50-60 years who received an inactivated influenza vaccine. Both conserved end residues are part of each CDR3. Fields, in order: CDR3 length, D gene, clone size, V gene, J gene, CDR3 protein, CDR3 DNA. A D gene is named only where the DNA matches it firmly. Rows give clone size only sometimes, using once, few, many, or a class for an expanded clone.

len: 15
d_gene: TRBD2
abundance: few
v_gene: TRBV6-2/TRBV6-3
j_gene: TRBJ2-1
CDR3aa: CASSSRGRREGEQFF
CDR3nt: TGTGCCAGCAGTTCGCGGGGCCGACGGGAGGGTGAGCAGTTCTTC

len: 14
d_gene: NA
abundance: NA
v_gene: TRBV3-1
j_gene: TRBJ2-7
CDR3aa: CASSQSGRRYEQYF
CDR3nt: TGTGCCAGCAGCCAATCGGGACGTAGGTACGAGCAGTACTTC

len: 16
d_gene: NA
abundance: few
v_gene: TRBV15
j_gene: TRBJ2-3
CDR3aa: CATSRDRTGATDTQYF
CDR3nt: TGTGCCACCAGCAGGGATCGGACGGGAGCCACAGATACGCAGTATTTT

len: 15
d_gene: NA
abundance: many
v_gene: TRBV27
j_gene: TRBJ2-5
CDR3aa: CASSLLPGDQETQYF
CDR3nt: TGTGCCAGCAGTTTATTGCCAGGGGACCAAGAGACCCAGTACTTC

len: 16
d_gene: TRBD1
abundance: many
v_gene: TRBV28
j_gene: TRBJ1-1
CDR3aa: CASRTQGWVMNTEAFF
CDR3nt: TGTGCCAGCAGGACACAGGGGTGGGTGATGAACACTGAAGCTTTCTTT

len: 18
d_gene: TRBD2
abundance: NA
v_gene: TRBV4-2
j_gene: TRBJ2-1
CDR3aa: CASSWTSDHQGSYNEQFF
CDR3nt: TGTGCCAGCAGCTGGACTAGCGACCATCAGGGCTCCTACAATGAGCAGTTCTTC

len: 23
d_gene: NA
abundance: few
v_gene: TRBV1
j_gene: TRBJ2-7
CDR3aa: CTSSEPGTNDFLENRTLLYEQYF
CDR3nt: TGCACCAGCAGCGAGCCCGGGACCAACGACTTCTTGGAAAACCGTACCCTTCTCTACGAGCAGTACTTC

len: 12
d_gene: NA
abundance: once
v_gene: TRBV7-6
j_gene: TRBJ2-1
CDR3aa: CASIFTNNEQFF
CDR3nt: TGTGCCAGCATCTTCACAAACAATGAGCAGTTCTTC

len: 15
d_gene: NA
abundance: few
v_gene: TRBV5-6
j_gene: TRBJ2-5
CDR3aa: CASSWIGAGRETQYF
CDR3nt: TGTGCCAGCAGCTGGATTGGGGCGGGGCGAGAGACCCAGTACTTC

len: 13
d_gene: NA
abundance: few
v_gene: TRBV5-4
j_gene: TRBJ1-2
CDR3aa: CASSGTRGHGYTF
CDR3nt: TGTGCCAGCAGCGGAACCAGGGGACATGGCTACACCTTC

len: 14
d_gene: TRBD1
abundance: few
v_gene: TRBV5-1
j_gene: TRBJ2-7
CDR3aa: CASSSPGQGNEQYF
CDR3nt: TGCGCCAGCAGCTCACCGGGACAGGGGAACGAGCAGTACTTC

len: 14
d_gene: NA
abundance: once
v_gene: TRBV6-5
j_gene: TRBJ1-1
CDR3aa: CASSYQGADTEAFF
CDR3nt: TGTGCCAGCAGTTACCAGGGCGCGGACACTGAAGCTTTCTTT

len: 15
d_gene: NA
abundance: NA
v_gene: TRBV28
j_gene: TRBJ1-4
CDR3aa: CASSLFGAATLKLFF
CDR3nt: TGTGCCAGCAGTTTATTTGGGGCTGCCACATTAAAACTGTTTTTT

len: 14
d_gene: TRBD1
abundance: few
v_gene: TRBV5-1
j_gene: TRBJ2-3
CDR3aa: CASSFRGSTDTQYF
CDR3nt: TGCGCCAGCAGCTTCAGGGGGAGTACAGATACGCAGTATTTT

len: 15
d_gene: NA
abundance: many
v_gene: TRBV5-1
j_gene: TRBJ2-2
CDR3aa: CASSLLASSTGELFF
CDR3nt: TGCGCCAGCAGCTTATTGGCCTCGAGTACCGGGGAGCTGTTTTTT

len: 13
d_gene: NA
abundance: NA
v_gene: TRBV12-3/TRBV12-4
j_gene: TRBJ2-3
CDR3aa: CASSRSSTDTQYF
CDR3nt: TGTGCCAGCAGTCGATCTAGCACAGATACGCAGTATTTT

len: 17
d_gene: TRBD1
abundance: few
v_gene: TRBV5-1
j_gene: TRBJ2-1
CDR3aa: CASSLATDRGTSGEQFF
CDR3nt: TGCGCCAGCAGCTTGGCCACGGACAGGGGAACGAGCGGTGAGCAGTTCTTC

len: 16
d_gene: TRBD2
abundance: NA
v_gene: TRBV7-2
j_gene: TRBJ2-1
CDR3aa: CASSSRSGRAHNEQFF
CDR3nt: TGTGCCAGCAGCTCCCGTAGCGGGAGGGCCCACAATGAGCAGTTCTTC

len: 15
d_gene: TRBD1
abundance: many
v_gene: TRBV7-6
j_gene: TRBJ1-3
CDR3aa: CASSLLTGTGNTIYF
CDR3nt: TGTGCCAGCAGCTTATTGACAGGGACTGGAAACACCATATATTTT

len: 14
d_gene: NA
abundance: few
v_gene: TRBV12-3/TRBV12-4
j_gene: TRBJ2-7
CDR3aa: CASSPADGSYEQYF
CDR3nt: TGTGCCAGCAGTCCGGCGGACGGTTCCTACGAGCAGTACTTC

len: 16
d_gene: NA
abundance: NA
v_gene: TRBV5-5
j_gene: TRBJ1-3
CDR3aa: CASSPDGVSSGNTIYF
CDR3nt: TGTGCCAGCAGCCCTGATGGAGTTAGCTCTGGAAACACCATATATTTT

len: 12
d_gene: TRBD2
abundance: many
v_gene: TRBV6-5
j_gene: TRBJ2-1
CDR3aa: CATRLAFDEQFF
CDR3nt: TGTGCCACCAGACTAGCATTCGATGAGCAGTTCTTC

len: 15
d_gene: TRBD2
abundance: NA
v_gene: TRBV4-3
j_gene: TRBJ2-5
CDR3aa: CASSQFGLASETQYF
CDR3nt: TGCGCCAGCAGCCAGTTTGGACTAGCTTCGGAGACCCAGTACTTC

len: 15
d_gene: NA
abundance: NA
v_gene: TRBV20-1
j_gene: TRBJ1-3
CDR3aa: CSAQKTRTAGNTIYF
CDR3nt: TGCAGTGCACAAAAAACTCGGACAGCTGGAAACACCATATATTTT

len: 17
d_gene: NA
abundance: many
v_gene: TRBV7-3
j_gene: TRBJ2-2
CDR3aa: CASSLNGGLANTGELFF
CDR3nt: TGTGCCAGCAGCCTCAATGGGGGGCTAGCGAACACCGGGGAGCTGTTTTTT

len: 15
d_gene: NA
abundance: few
v_gene: TRBV5-1
j_gene: TRBJ2-3
CDR3aa: CASSSRGNIPDTQYF
CDR3nt: TGCGCCAGCAGCTCTCGGGGCAACATCCCAGATACGCAGTATTTT

len: 13
d_gene: NA
abundance: few
v_gene: TRBV5-4
j_gene: TRBJ1-1
CDR3aa: CASSNKANTEAFF
CDR3nt: TGTGCCAGCAGCAACAAAGCGAACACTGAAGCTTTCTTT

len: 12
d_gene: NA
abundance: many
v_gene: TRBV29-1
j_gene: TRBJ2-7
CDR3aa: CSAGGGVYEQYF
CDR3nt: TGCAGCGCCGGAGGGGGGGTCTACGAGCAGTACTTC